These T cell receptor beta chains were read from a single sample in a study of OX40 agonist ivuxolimab in advanced cancers. The assay was immunoSEQ multiplex PCR, and TCRdb's table has in-frame clones only and misses some. The table shows 80,000 to 95,000 clones, with about 88% occurring only once. The sequencing used CD4+ or CD8+ T cells sorted from blood, collected in a trial of the OX40 agonist ivuxolimab. These TCRs come from an adult with an advanced solid tumor such as melanoma, head and neck, liver or kidney cancer. CDR3s include the opening cysteine and the closing phenylalanine or tryptophan. D genes are given only for firm matches. Rows give clone size only sometimes, using once, few, many, or a class for an expanded clone.

CDR3 | DNA | J | D | length | V | size
CASSTLPGGSPLHF | TGTGCCAGCAGCACGCTCCCGGGGGGTTCACCCCTCCACTTT | TRBJ1-6 | . | 14 | TRBV11-2 | .
CASSLDTSLGTQYF | TGTGCCAGCAGCTTAGATACTAGCTTGGGTACGCAGTATTTT | TRBJ2-3 | . | 14 | TRBV13 | .
CASSLDRFSGNTIYF | TGTGCCAGCAGTTTAGACAGATTCTCTGGAAACACCATATATTTT | TRBJ1-3 | . | 15 | TRBV27 | .
CAWSVGGSYEQYF | TGTGCCTGGAGTGTTGGCGGATCCTACGAGCAGTACTTC | TRBJ2-7 | . | 13 | TRBV30 | .
CAWKEKRGIVGEQFF | TGTGCCTGGAAGGAGAAGAGGGGGATTGTTGGGGAGCAGTTCTTC | TRBJ2-1 | . | 15 | TRBV30 | .
CASGLVGGKLFF | TGTGCTAGTGGTTTGGTCGGTGGGAAACTGTTTTTT | TRBJ1-4 | . | 12 | TRBV12-5 | .
CASRPVGTDTQYF | TGTGCCAGCAGGCCGGTCGGCACAGATACGCAGTATTTT | TRBJ2-3 | . | 13 | TRBV6-5 | .
CASGSTGTGDEQYF | TGTGCCAGCGGATCGACCGGGACAGGGGACGAGCAGTACTTC | TRBJ2-7 | TRBD1 | 14 | TRBV6-6 | .
CASTSTRGGYTF | TGTGCCAGCACTAGCACGAGAGGTGGCTACACCTTC | TRBJ1-2 | . | 12 | TRBV9 | .
CASSLASGGGTGELFF | TGTGCCAGCAGCTTAGCGAGCGGGGGCGGAACCGGGGAGCTGTTTTTT | TRBJ2-2 | TRBD2 | 16 | TRBV7-2 | .
CASSMGGRGYTF | TGTGCCAGTAGTATGGGGGGGAGAGGCTACACCTTC | TRBJ1-2 | . | 12 | TRBV19 | .
CTSRMSQSWLAGVPLYEQYF | TGCACCAGCAGGATGTCGCAGTCTTGGCTGGCGGGAGTGCCCCTCTACGAGCAGTACTTC | TRBJ2-7 | . | 20 | TRBV1 | .
CASSRTGERTEAFF | TGTGCCAGCTCACGAACAGGGGAACGCACTGAAGCTTTCTTT | TRBJ1-1 | TRBD1 | 14 | TRBV18 | .
CASSLVGTGNYEQYF | TGTGCCAGCAGCTTAGTAGGGACAGGGAACTACGAGCAGTACTTC | TRBJ2-7 | TRBD1 | 15 | TRBV7-8 | .
CASSLYSAENKNIQYF | TGTGCCAGCAGCTTGTATTCGGCGGAGAACAAAAACATTCAGTACTTC | TRBJ2-4 | . | 16 | TRBV5-5 | .
CASSFRGTEVDEQYF | TGTGCCAGCAGCTTTAGGGGGACAGAAGTTGACGAGCAGTACTTC | TRBJ2-7 | TRBD1 | 15 | TRBV5-8 | .
CASSLGRDLSGTQYF | TGTGCCAGCAGCTTAGGGCGGGACCTTAGCGGTACGCAGTATTTT | TRBJ2-3 | . | 15 | TRBV11-2 | .
CATSREVGQGVHGYTF | TGTGCCACCAGCAGAGAAGTAGGACAGGGGGTTCACGGCTACACCTTC | TRBJ1-2 | TRBD1 | 16 | TRBV15 | .
CASSVAIGVNTEAFF | TGTGCCAGCAGCGTAGCTATCGGGGTGAACACTGAAGCTTTCTTT | TRBJ1-1 | . | 15 | TRBV9 | few
CASSLSRGRRRYEQYF | TGTGCCAGCAGTTTATCGCGGGGGAGGAGGCGCTACGAGCAGTACTTC | TRBJ2-7 | TRBD2 | 16 | TRBV27 | .
CSVGFESEAFF | TGCAGCGTTGGATTTGAAAGTGAAGCTTTCTTT | TRBJ1-1 | . | 11 | TRBV29-1 | .
CASSSTGAPLNTEAFF | TGTGCCAGTAGTTCGACAGGGGCCCCACTGAACACTGAAGCTTTCTTT | TRBJ1-1 | TRBD1 | 16 | TRBV19 | .
CASSAMDRPYGYTF | TGTGCCAGCAGTGCCATGGACAGGCCATATGGCTACACCTTC | TRBJ1-2 | TRBD1 | 14 | TRBV6-1 | once
CASSAIGTANEKLFF | TGTGCCAGCAGCGCCATCGGGACAGCTAATGAAAAACTGTTTTTT | TRBJ1-4 | TRBD1 | 15 | TRBV9 | .
CASSLAPSQDEKLFF | TGTGCCAGCAGCTTAGCCCCGTCCCAGGACGAAAAACTGTTTTTT | TRBJ1-4 | . | 15 | TRBV7-9 | once
CASSPYNRGSSYNEQFF | TGTGCCAGCTCACCATATAACAGGGGGAGCTCCTACAATGAGCAGTTCTTC | TRBJ2-1 | TRBD1 | 17 | TRBV18 | .
CASSGGHSPLHF | TGTGCCAGCAGCGGGGGACATTCACCCCTCCACTTT | TRBJ1-6 | . | 12 | TRBV28 | few
CASTPTRNTGELFF | TGTGCCAGCACCCCGACGAGGAACACCGGGGAGCTGTTTTTT | TRBJ2-2 | . | 14 | TRBV27 | .
CASSLQGVLTEAFF | TGTGCCAGCAGTTTGCAGGGTGTCTTGACTGAAGCTTTCTTT | TRBJ1-1 | . | 14 | TRBV27 | .
CASSLGTDDYEQYF | TGCGCCAGCAGCCTCGGGACAGACGACTACGAGCAGTACTTC | TRBJ2-7 | TRBD1 | 14 | TRBV5-1 | .
CASSEPGDNYGYTF | TGTGCCAGCAGTGAACCGGGAGACAACTATGGCTACACCTTC | TRBJ1-2 | . | 14 | TRBV25-1 | .
CASSKVKVTGNQPQHF | TGTGCCAGCAGCAAAGTTAAAGTCACAGGCAATCAGCCCCAGCATTTT | TRBJ1-5 | . | 16 | TRBV21-1 | .
CASRQTTNEKLFF | TGTGCCAGCAGACAGACAACTAATGAAAAACTGTTTTTT | TRBJ1-4 | . | 13 | TRBV6-5 | .
CSVGPDRAVLTF | TGCAGCGTCGGGCCGGACAGGGCAGTCCTGACTTTC | TRBJ2-6 | TRBD1 | 12 | TRBV29-1 | .
CASSLPGTPYEQYF | TGTGCCAGCAGTTTACCAGGGACCCCTTACGAGCAGTACTTC | TRBJ2-7 | . | 14 | TRBV28 | .
CASSFNRVTDTQYF | TGTGCCAGCAGTTTCAACAGGGTGACAGATACGCAGTATTTT | TRBJ2-3 | . | 14 | TRBV27 | .
CASSESGGFTEAFF | TGCGCCAGCAGTGAGTCAGGGGGGTTCACTGAAGCTTTCTTT | TRBJ1-1 | . | 14 | TRBV10-1 | .
CASREPADTGELFF | TGTGCCAGCAGAGAGCCCGCTGACACCGGGGAGCTGTTTTTT | TRBJ2-2 | . | 14 | TRBV25-1 | .
CASSLVGTNQPQHF | TGTGCCAGTAGTCTCGTTGGGACCAATCAGCCCCAGCATTTT | TRBJ1-5 | . | 14 | TRBV19 | .
CASSLNRQGYTF | TGTGCCAGCAGCTTGAACAGGCAGGGCTACACCTTC | TRBJ1-2 | . | 12 | TRBV5-4 | .
CASRKPGDAGNTIYF | TGTGCCAGCAGAAAACCAGGGGATGCTGGAAACACCATATATTTT | TRBJ1-3 | . | 15 | TRBV25-1 | .
CSSGQGAQPQHF | TGTTCGTCCGGCCAGGGCGCTCAGCCCCAGCATTTT | TRBJ1-5 | . | 12 | TRBV19 | .
CASSVDRDQPQHF | TGTGCCAGCAGCGTAGACAGGGATCAGCCCCAGCATTTT | TRBJ1-5 | TRBD1 | 13 | TRBV2 | medium-sized
CASSATDHQPQHF | TGTGCCAGCAGTGCCACGGATCATCAGCCCCAGCATTTT | TRBJ1-5 | . | 13 | TRBV27 | .
CASSTWKGDNEQFF | TGTGCCAGCAGTACCTGGAAGGGAGACAATGAGCAGTTCTTC | TRBJ2-1 | . | 14 | TRBV27 | .